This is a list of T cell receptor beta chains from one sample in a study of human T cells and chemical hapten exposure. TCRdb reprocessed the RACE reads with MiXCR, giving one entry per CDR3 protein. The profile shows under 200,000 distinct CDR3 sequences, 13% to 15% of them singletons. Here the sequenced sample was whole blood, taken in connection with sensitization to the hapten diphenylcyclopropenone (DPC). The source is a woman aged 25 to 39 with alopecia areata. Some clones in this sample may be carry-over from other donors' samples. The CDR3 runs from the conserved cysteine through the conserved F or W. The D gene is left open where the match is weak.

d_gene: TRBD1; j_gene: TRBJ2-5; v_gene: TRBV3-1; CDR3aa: CASSASTGAGETQYF
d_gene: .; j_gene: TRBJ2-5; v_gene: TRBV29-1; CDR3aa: CSAQESSQETQYF
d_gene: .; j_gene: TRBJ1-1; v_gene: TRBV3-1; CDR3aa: CASSHLTENTEAFF
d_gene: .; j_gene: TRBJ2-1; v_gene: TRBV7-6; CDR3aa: CASSFTVSYNEQFF
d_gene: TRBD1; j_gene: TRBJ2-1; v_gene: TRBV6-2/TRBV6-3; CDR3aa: CASSSRTGGLSYNEQFF
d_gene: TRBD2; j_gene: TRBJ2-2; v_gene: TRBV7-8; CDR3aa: CASSPALAGETGELFF
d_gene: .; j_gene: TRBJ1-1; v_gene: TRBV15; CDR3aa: CATSRGDGFAEAFF
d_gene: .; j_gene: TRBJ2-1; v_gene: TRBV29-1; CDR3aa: CSVEGPSNEQFF
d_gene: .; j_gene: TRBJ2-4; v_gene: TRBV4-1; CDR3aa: CASSSRSGPNIQYF
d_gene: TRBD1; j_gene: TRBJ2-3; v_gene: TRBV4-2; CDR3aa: CASSPGDRSFSDTQYF
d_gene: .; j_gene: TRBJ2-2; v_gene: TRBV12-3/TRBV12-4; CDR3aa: CASSQRDTSGELFF
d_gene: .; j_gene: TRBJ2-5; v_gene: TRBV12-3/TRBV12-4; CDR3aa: CASRLGGIQETQYF
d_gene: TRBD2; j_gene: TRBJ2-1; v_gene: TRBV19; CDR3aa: CASSIDRKAGLPHYNEQFF
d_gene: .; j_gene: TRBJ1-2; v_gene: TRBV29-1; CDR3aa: CSVDYGYTF
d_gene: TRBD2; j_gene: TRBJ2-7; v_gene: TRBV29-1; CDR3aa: CSVEDNLAGMGEQYF
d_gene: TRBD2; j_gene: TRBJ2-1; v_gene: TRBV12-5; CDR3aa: CACARGSSYNEQFF
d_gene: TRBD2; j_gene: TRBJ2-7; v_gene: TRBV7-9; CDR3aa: CASSLTLAGVGSDEQYF
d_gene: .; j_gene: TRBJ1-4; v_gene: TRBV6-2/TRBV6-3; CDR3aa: CASRLGRMVVEKLFF
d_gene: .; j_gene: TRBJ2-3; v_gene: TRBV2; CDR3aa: CASSLRGGSAQNTQYF
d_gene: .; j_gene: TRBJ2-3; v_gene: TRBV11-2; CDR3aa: CASSPLGRVTQYF
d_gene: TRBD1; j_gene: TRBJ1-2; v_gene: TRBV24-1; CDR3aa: CATSGRGQGGNYGYTF
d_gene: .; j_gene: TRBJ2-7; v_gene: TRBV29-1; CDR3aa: CSVAVIGTQNEQYF
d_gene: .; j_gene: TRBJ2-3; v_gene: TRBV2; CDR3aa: CASSDPAGRTDTQYF
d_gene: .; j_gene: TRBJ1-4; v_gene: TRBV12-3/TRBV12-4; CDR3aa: CASRFHQSGWGEKLFF
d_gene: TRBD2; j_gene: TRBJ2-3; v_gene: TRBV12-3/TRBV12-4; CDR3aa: CASSLTSVMADTQYF
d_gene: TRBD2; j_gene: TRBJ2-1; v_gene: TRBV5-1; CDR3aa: CASSSIGGATRSGGLSYNEQFF
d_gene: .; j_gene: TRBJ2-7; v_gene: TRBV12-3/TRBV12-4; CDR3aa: CASRTGTPISEQYF
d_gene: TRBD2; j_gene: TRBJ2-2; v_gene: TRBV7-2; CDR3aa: CASSRTSGANTGELFF
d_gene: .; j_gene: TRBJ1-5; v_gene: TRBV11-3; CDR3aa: CASSLDQAGESSQPQHF
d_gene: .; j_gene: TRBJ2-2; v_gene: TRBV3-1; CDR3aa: CASSQGPPGTGELFF
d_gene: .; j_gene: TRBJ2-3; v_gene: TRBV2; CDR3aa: CASRLRGLGTDTQYF
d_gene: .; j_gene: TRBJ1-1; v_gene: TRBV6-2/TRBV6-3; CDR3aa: CASRPYMNTEAFF
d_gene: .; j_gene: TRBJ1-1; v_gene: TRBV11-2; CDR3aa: CASSFKGRAGAFF
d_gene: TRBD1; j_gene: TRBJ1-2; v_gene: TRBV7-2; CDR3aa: CASSFQGVYGYTF
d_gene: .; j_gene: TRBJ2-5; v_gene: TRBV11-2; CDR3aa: CASSSEETQYF
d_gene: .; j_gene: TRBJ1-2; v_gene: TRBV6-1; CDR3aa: CASSTRSRAYGYTF
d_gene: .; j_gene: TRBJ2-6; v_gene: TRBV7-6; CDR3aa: CASSLTDSSGANVLTF
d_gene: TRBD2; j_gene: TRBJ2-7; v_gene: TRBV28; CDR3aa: CATRRTSDYYEQYF
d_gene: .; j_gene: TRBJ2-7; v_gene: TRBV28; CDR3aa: CATSTQNPFGEQYF
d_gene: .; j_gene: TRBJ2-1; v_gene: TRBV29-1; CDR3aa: CSVEREGSEQFF
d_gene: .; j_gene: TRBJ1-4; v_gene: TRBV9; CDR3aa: CASSESLNEKLFF
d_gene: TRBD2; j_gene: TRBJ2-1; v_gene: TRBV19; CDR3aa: CASTQLMGRGISYNEQFF
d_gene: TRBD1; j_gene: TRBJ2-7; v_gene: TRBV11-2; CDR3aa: CASSVQGQDRTAEQYF
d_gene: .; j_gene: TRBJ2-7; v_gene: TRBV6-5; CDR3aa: CASSRPGSSSYEQYF
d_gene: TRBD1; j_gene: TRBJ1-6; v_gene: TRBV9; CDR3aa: CASSLPGGGSPLHF
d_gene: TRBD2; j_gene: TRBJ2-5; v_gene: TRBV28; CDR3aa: CASSPSGAGKQETQYF
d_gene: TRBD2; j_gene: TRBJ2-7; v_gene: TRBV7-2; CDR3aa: CASSLTGLAGSSYEQYF
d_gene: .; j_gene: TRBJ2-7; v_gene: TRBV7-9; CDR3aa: CASSFGGIRYEQYF
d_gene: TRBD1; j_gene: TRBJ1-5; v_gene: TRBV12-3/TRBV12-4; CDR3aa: CASSDRGQPQHF
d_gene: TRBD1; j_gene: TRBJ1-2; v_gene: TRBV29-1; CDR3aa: CSVWTGANYGYTF
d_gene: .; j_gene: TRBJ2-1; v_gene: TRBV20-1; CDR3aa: CSATAEGPYNEQFF
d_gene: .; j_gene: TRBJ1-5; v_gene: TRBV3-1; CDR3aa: CASSRYGSNQPQHF
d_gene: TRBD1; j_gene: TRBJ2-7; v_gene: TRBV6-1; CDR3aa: CASSAIHGQGREQYF